The rows below give T cell receptor beta chains drawn from one sample of a study of blood T cell repertoires in COVID-19. Produced via immunoSEQ multiplex PCR; TCRdb's table is partial and in-frame only. Seen here are more than 300,000 clones, around four fifths observed once, and the top ten hold 1.2%. Sequencing was performed on peripheral blood. The receptors come from a woman aged 45-65 years with acute or convalescent COVID-19. The CDR3 runs from the conserved cysteine through the conserved F or W. D genes are given only for firm matches. Rows give clone size only sometimes, using once, few, many, or a class for an expanded clone.

>TRBV7-2|.|TRBD2|TRBJ2-4
TGTGCCAGCAGCTTATCGGCTAGCGGGGCGGAGAACATTCAGTACTTC
CASSLSASGAENIQYF
>TRBV18|once|TRBD2|TRBJ2-5
TGTGCCAGCTCACCACCGGGACTAGCGGGAGTGGAGACCCAGTACTTC
CASSPPGLAGVETQYF
>TRBV2|.|.|TRBJ2-5
TGTGCCAGCAACCTTCGACTAGAAGAGACCCAGTACTTC
CASNLRLEETQYF
>TRBV6-1|.|.|TRBJ2-5
TGTGCCAGCACCTTCAAAACCGAGTACCAAGAGACCCAGTACTTC
CASTFKTEYQETQYF
>TRBV15|.|.|TRBJ2-5
TGTGCCACCAGCAGGGGGCCGGGAGAGACCCAGTACTTC
CATSRGPGETQYF
>TRBV5-6|.|TRBD2|TRBJ2-7
TGTGCCAGCAGCTCGACGACTAGCGGGTACTCCTACGAGCAGTACTTC
CASSSTTSGYSYEQYF
>TRBV5-5|.|.|TRBJ1-1
TGTGCCAGCAGCTTGGGGCCCCGGGACACTGAAGCTTTCTTT
CASSLGPRDTEAFF
>TRBV28|.|.|TRBJ2-3
TGTGCCAGCAGCGGCCTAAGGCAGGGAGGTTACCCAGATACGCAGTATTTT
CASSGLRQGGYPDTQYF
>TRBV20-1|.|.|TRBJ1-4
TGCAGTGCGCGGGCTAATGAAAAACTGTTTTTT
CSARANEKLFF
>TRBV2|.|TRBD1|TRBJ1-2
TGTGCCAGCAGTGAACCGGGACAGCCTTATGGCTACACCTTC
CASSEPGQPYGYTF
>TRBV11-1|.|TRBD1|TRBJ2-5
TGTGCCAGCAGCTTACTTCGACAGGGATTTCCCCAGTACTTC
CASSLLRQGFPQYF
>TRBV27|.|TRBD1|TRBJ1-1
TGTGCCAGCAGTTTATCGAGGAGGGGGCCCACTGAAGCTTTCTTT
CASSLSRRGPTEAFF
>TRBV6-5|.|TRBD1|TRBJ1-5
TGTGCCAGCAGTTACTCTTGGACAGGTCCAGGCGGGCCCCAGCATTTT
CASSYSWTGPGGPQHF
>TRBV7-8|.|.|TRBJ2-2
TGTGCCAGCAGCTTAAGGGCAGGGACCGGGGAGCTGTTTTTT
CASSLRAGTGELFF
>TRBV5-4|.|TRBD2|TRBJ2-1
TGTGCCAGCAGCACGGGACTAGCGGGAGAGGGGTGGGGCAATGAGCAGTTCTTC
CASSTGLAGEGWGNEQFF
>TRBV7-2|.|.|TRBJ1-2
TGTGCCAGCAGCTTAGTACAGGGCGCTGGGGACGGCTACACCTTC
CASSLVQGAGDGYTF
>TRBV7-3|few|TRBD2|TRBJ2-3
TGTGCCAGCAGCTTAACAGGGACTAGCGGGACAGATACGCAGTATTTT
CASSLTGTSGTDTQYF
>TRBV11-3|.|TRBD2|TRBJ2-2
TGTGCCAGCAGCTTAGGCGGGAGCTTAGGCGGGGAGCTGTTTTTT
CASSLGGSLGGELFF
>TRBV6-5|.|.|TRBJ1-4
TGTGCCAGCAGTTACGACAGAGATGAAAAACTGTTTTTT
CASSYDRDEKLFF
>TRBV5-6|.|TRBD1|TRBJ2-3
TGTGCCAGCAGTCGATCGGACAGGGTCAGCACAGATACGCAGTATTTT
CASSRSDRVSTDTQYF
>TRBV6-5|.|TRBD1|TRBJ1-2
TGTGCCAGCAACCCACAGGGGGGTGGCTACACCTTC
CASNPQGGGYTF
>TRBV7-9|.|TRBD1|TRBJ2-7
TGTGCCAGCAGCTTTTGGGACAGGGCCTACGAGCAGTACTTC
CASSFWDRAYEQYF
>TRBV7-2|few|.|TRBJ2-7
TGTGCCAGCAGCTTAGGACTCAATTACGAGCAGTACTTC
CASSLGLNYEQYF
>TRBV7-2|.|.|TRBJ1-1
TGTGCCAGCAGCTTATACGGGGTTCCGAACACTGAAGCTTTCTTT
CASSLYGVPNTEAFF
>TRBV3-1/TRBV3-2|.|TRBD1|TRBJ2-3
TGTGCCAGCAGCCGGCAGGGGGCGGGAAGTACGCAGTATTTT
CASSRQGAGSTQYF
>TRBV5-4|.|TRBD2|TRBJ2-1
TGTGCCAGCAGCGGGGCGGGACTAGCGGCCTGGGAGCAGTTCTTC
CASSGAGLAAWEQFF
>TRBV5-1|.|TRBD1|TRBJ2-5
TGCGCCAGCACCCTCACCAGGGGGGAGACCCAGTACTTC
CASTLTRGETQYF
>TRBV7-2|.|TRBD2|TRBJ2-3
TGTGCCAGCAGCCAGGGAGCGGGAGGCCCCTCTGGCACAGATACGCAGTATTTT
CASSQGAGGPSGTDTQYF
>TRBV7-3|.|TRBD1|TRBJ2-2
TGTGCCAGCAGACTAGACAGGGACACCGGGGAGCTGTTTTTT
CASRLDRDTGELFF
>TRBV5-6|.|TRBD1|TRBJ2-6
TGTGCCAGCAGGGGGGACAGTTCCGGGGCCAACGTCCTGACTTTC
CASRGDSSGANVLTF